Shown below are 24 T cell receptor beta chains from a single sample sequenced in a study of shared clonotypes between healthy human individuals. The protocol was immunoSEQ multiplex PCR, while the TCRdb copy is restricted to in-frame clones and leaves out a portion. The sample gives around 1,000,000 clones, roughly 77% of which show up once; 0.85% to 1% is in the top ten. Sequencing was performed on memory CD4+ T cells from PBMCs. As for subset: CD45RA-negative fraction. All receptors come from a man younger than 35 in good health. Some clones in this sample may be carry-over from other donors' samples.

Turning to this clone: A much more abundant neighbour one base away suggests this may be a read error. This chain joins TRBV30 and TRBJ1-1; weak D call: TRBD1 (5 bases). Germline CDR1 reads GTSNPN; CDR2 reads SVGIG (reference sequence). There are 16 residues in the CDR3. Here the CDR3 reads CAWSNSRVRPNAEAFF. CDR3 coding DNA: TGTGCCTGGAGTAATTCCAGGGTTAGGCCGAACGCTGAAGCTTTCTTT. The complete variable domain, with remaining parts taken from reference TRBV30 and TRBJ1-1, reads SQTIHQWPATLVQPVGSPLSLECTVEGTSNPNLYWYRQAAGRGLQLLFYSVGIGQISSEVPQNLSASRPQDRQFILSSKKLLLSDSGFYLCAWSNSRVRPNAEAFFGQGTRLTVV.

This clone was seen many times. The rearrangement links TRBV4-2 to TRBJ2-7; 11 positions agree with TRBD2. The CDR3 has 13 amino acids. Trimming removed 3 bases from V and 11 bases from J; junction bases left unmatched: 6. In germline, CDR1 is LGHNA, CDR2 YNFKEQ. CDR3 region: CASSQGTSGREYF. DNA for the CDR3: TGTGCCAGCAGCCAGGGGACTAGCGGCCGGGAGTACTTC.

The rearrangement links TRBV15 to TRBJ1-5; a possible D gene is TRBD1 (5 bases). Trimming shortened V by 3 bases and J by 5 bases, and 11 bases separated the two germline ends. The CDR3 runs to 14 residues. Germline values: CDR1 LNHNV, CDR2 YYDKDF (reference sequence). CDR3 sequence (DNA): TGTGCCACCAGCAGCGCAAGGGGTTATCAGCCCCAGCATTTT. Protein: CATSSARGYQPQHF.

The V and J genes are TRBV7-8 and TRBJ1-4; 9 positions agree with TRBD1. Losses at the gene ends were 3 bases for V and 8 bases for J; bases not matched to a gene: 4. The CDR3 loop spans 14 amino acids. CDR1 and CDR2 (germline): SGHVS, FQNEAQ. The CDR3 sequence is CASSLDRGGEKLFF. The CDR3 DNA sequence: TGTGCCAGCAGCTTGGACAGGGGAGGGGAAAAACTGTTTTTT.

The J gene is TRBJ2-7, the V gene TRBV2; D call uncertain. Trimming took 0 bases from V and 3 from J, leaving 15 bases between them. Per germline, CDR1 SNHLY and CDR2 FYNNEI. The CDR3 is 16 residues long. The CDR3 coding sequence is TGTGCCAGCAGTGAAGCGCTGCCAGCACCCTTCTACGAGCAGTACTTC. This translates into CASSEALPAPFYEQYF.

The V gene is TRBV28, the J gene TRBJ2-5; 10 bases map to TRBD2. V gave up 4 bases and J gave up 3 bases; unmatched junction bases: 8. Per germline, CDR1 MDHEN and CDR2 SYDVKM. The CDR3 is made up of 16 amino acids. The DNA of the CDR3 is TGTGCCAGCAGTTCGGGGACAGGACTAGCGGAAGAGACCCAGTACTTC. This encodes CASSSGTGLAEETQYF.

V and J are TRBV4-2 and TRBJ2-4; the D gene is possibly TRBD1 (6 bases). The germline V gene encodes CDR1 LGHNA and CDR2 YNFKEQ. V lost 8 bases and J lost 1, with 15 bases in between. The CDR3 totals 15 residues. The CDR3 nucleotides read TGTGCCAGCGCGGCGCAAGGACAGGCCAAAAACATTCAGTACTTC. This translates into CASAAQGQAKNIQYF.

The CDR3 nucleotides are TGTGCCAGCAGCTCCAGGGCCTCGGGGACCGGGGAGCTGTTTTTT. It yields the protein CASSSRASGTGELFF. The rearrangement joins TRBV9 to TRBJ2-2, with D perhaps being TRBD1 or TRBD2 (5 bases each). Looked up from germline, CDR1 is SGDLS and CDR2 is YYNGEE. This CDR3 region has 15 residues. The V and J ends lost 4 bases and 5 bases respectively, with 15 bases between them.

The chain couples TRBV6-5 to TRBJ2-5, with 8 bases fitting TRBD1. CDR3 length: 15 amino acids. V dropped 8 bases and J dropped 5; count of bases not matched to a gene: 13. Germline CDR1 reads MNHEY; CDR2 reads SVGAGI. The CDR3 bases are TGTGCCAGCCGGGACAGGAGCGCCTACCGGGAGACCCAGTACTTC. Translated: CASRDRSAYRETQYF.

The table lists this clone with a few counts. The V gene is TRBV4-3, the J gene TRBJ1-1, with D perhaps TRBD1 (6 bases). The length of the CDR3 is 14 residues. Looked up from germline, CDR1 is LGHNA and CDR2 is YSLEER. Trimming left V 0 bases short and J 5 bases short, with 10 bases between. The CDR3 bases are TGCGCCAGCAGCCAAGATGCAGGGGAAACTGAAGCTTTCTTT. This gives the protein CASSQDAGETEAFF.

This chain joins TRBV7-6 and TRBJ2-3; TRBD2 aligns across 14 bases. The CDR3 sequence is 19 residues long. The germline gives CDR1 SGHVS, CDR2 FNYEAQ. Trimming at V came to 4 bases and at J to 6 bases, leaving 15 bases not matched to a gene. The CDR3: CASSSGSGLAGGVSDTQYF. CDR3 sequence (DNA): TGTGCCAGCAGCTCCGGCTCAGGACTAGCGGGAGGAGTTTCGGATACGCAGTATTTT.

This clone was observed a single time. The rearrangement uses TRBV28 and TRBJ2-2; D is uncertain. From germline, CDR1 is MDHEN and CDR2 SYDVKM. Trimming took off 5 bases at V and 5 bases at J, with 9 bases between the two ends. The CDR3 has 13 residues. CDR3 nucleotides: TGTGCCAGCAGTCGAATAGGGACCGGGGAGCTGTTTTTT. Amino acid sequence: CASSRIGTGELFF.

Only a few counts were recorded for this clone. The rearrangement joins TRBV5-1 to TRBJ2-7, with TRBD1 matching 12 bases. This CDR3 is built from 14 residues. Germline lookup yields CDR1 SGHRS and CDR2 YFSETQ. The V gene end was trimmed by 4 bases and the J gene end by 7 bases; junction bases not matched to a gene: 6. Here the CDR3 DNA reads TGCGCCAGCAGCGAGGGACAGGGGGCGCGGGAGCAGTACTTC. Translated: CASSEGQGAREQYF. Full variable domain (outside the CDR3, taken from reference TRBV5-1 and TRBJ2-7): KAGVTQTPRYLIKTRGQQVTLSCSPISGHRSVSWYQQTPGQGLQFLFEYFSETQRNKGNFPGRFSGRQFSNSRSEMNVSTLELGDSALYLCASSEGQGAREQYFGPGTRLTVT.

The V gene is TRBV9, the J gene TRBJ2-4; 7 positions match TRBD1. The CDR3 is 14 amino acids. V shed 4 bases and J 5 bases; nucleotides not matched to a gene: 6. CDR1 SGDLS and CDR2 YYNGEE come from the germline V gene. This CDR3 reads CASSQRTGENIQYF. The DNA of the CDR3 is TGTGCCAGCAGCCAAAGGACAGGAGAAAACATTCAGTACTTC.

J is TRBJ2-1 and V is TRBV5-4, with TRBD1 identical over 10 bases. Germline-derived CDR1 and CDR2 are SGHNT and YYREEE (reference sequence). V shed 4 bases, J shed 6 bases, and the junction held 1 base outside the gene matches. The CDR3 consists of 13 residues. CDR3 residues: CASSGDRGNEQFF. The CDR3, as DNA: TGTGCCAGCAGCGGGGACAGGGGCAATGAGCAGTTCTTC. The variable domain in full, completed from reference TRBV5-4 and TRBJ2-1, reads ETGVTQSPTHLIKTRGQQVTLRCSSQSGHNTVSWYQQALGQGPQFIFQYYREEENGRGNFPPRFSGLQFPNYSSELNVNALELDDSALYLCASSGDRGNEQFFGPGTRLTVL.

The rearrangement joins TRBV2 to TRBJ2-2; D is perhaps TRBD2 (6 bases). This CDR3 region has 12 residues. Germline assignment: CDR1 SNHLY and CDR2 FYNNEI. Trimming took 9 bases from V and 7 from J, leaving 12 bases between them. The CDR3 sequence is CARREVGGELFF. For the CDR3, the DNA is TGTGCCAGGAGGGAGGTTGGCGGGGAGCTGTTTTTT.

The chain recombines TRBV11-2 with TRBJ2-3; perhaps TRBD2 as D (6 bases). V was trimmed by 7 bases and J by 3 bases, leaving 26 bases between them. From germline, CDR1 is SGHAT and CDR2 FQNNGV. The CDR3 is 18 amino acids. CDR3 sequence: CASTLWGVGRLTTDTQYF. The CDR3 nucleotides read TGTGCCAGCACCCTGTGGGGGGTCGGGAGACTAACTACAGATACGCAGTATTTT.

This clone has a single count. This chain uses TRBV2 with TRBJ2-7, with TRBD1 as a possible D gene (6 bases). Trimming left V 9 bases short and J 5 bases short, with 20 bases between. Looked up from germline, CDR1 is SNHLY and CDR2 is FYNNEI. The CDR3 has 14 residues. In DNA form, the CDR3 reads TGTGCCAGAGCCGGGACACGCAAGATGGACGAGCAGTACTTC. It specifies CARAGTRKMDEQYF.

The chain's CDR3 is CASSVGQGYQYF. CDR3 nucleotide sequence: TGTGCCAGCAGCGTCGGACAGGGATATCAGTACTTC. The V and J genes are TRBV11-3 and TRBJ2-7; 8 nucleotides agree with TRBD1. With V trimmed by 5 bases and J by 10 bases, 7 bases remained unmatched. Germline V gene sequence: CDR1 SGHNT, CDR2 YENEEA. The CDR3 is 12 residues long. Full variable domain (rest looked up from reference TRBV11-3 and TRBJ2-7): EAGVVQSPRYKIIEKKQPVAFWCNPISGHNTLYWYLQNLGQGPELLIRYENEEAVDDSQLPKDRFSAERLKGVDSTLKIQPAELGDSAVYLCASSVGQGYQYFGPGTRLTVT.

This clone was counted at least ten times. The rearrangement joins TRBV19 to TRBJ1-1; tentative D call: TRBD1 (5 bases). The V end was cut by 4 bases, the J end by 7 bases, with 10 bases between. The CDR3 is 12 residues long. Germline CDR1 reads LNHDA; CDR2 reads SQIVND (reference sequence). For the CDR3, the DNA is TGTGCCAGTAGTACTTGGGACTTTGAAGCTTTCTTT. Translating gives CASSTWDFEAFF.

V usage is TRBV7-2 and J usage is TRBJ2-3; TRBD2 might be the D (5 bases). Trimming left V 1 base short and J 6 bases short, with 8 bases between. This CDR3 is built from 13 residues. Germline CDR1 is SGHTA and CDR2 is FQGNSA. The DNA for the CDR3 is TGTGCCAGCAGCTTAGAACCGGGGGATACGCAGTATTTT. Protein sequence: CASSLEPGDTQYF.

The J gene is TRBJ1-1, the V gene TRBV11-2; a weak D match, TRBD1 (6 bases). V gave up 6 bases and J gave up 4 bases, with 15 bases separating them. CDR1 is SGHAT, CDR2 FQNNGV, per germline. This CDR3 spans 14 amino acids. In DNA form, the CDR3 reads TGTGCCAGCAGATCTACAGGGAGGGGCACTGAAGCTTTCTTT. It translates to CASRSTGRGTEAFF.

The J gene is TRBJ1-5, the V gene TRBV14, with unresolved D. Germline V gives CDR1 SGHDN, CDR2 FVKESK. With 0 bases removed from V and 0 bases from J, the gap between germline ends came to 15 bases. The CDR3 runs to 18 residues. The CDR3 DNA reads TGTGCCAGCAGCCAAGAAGGATATGGGGTCCCTAGCAATCAGCCCCAGCATTTT. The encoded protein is CASSQEGYGVPSNQPQHF. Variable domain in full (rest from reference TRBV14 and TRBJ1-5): EAGVTQFPSHSVIEKGQTVTLRCDPISGHDNLYWYRRVMGKEIKFLLHFVKESKQDESGMPNNRFLAERTGGTYSTLKVQPAELEDSGVYFCASSQEGYGVPSNQPQHFGDGTRLSIL.

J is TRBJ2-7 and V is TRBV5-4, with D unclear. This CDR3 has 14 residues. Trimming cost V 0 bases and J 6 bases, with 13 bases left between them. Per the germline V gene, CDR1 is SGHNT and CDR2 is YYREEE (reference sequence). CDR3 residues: CASSLEVATVEQYF. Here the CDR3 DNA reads TGTGCCAGCAGCTTGGAGGTTGCCACGGTCGAGCAGTACTTC.